The 13 T cell receptor beta chains below were found in one sample sequenced in a study of blood T cells in healthy people across ages. Combining a sample-barcoded 5' primer with a J-beta primer mix, a second PCR ran for 7 to 11 cycles. In TCRdb, the 5' RACE reads were re-called with MiXCR into one record per CDR3 protein. The data show approximately 780,000 distinct CDR3 sequences, 20% to 30% seen once. These data are also associated with another study on T cells of mothers and their children.

The source material was blood. The receptors were gathered from a boy between 5 and 17 years old in good health.

In this sample, this clonotype turned up many times. This chain joins TRBV6-6 and TRBJ1-3; tentative D call: TRBD1 (5 bases). From germline, CDR1 is MNHNY and CDR2 SVGAGI (reference sequence). CDR3 length: 13 residues. Trimming removed 5 bases at V and 13 bases at J, with 18 bases between. The CDR3, as DNA: TGTGCCAGCAGTAGGACAAGTGATTTCGGGATATATTTT. Translation gives CASSRTSDFGIYF.

This clonotype has more than one count but fewer than ten. CDR3 loop: CASSLRSGYNEQFF. CDR3 bases: TGTGCCAGCAGCTTACGGAGTGGCTACAATGAGCAGTTCTTC. This chain joins TRBV7-2 and TRBJ2-1; unclear D gene. The CDR3 loop spans 14 amino acids. The V end was cut by 2 bases, the J end by 3 bases, with 8 bases between. The germline CDR1 and CDR2 sequences are SGHTA and FQGNSA.

Comments on this clonotype: One end of the junction fails to match germline, which may point to a read error. This chain connects TRBV7-9 to TRBJ1-4; possibly TRBD1 for D (5 bases). CDR3 size: 17 residues. Germline lookup yields CDR1 SEHNR and CDR2 FQNEAQ (reference sequence). Here the CDR3 reads CASSFLTSALGDEKPFF. The CDR3 DNA sequence: TGTGCCAGCAGCTTCTTAACCTCGGCCTTGGGGGATGAAAAACCGTTTTTT. The full variable domain, completed using reference TRBV7-9 and TRBJ1-4, is DTGVSQNPRHKITKRGQNVTFRCDPISEHNRLYWYRQTLGQGPEFLTYFQNEAQLEKSRLLSDRFSAERPKGSFSTLEIQRTEQGDSAMYLCASSFLTSALGDEKPFFGSGTQLSVL.

J is TRBJ1-1 and V is TRBV10-3; D unresolved. V dropped 2 bases and J dropped 0 bases, with 7 bases sitting between them. The CDR3 contains 14 residues. The V gene's germline CDR1 is ENHRY and CDR2 SYGVKD. CDR3 protein: CAISESQMNTEAFF. In DNA form, the CDR3 reads TGTGCCATCAGTGAGAGCCAGATGAACACTGAAGCTTTCTTT.

The chain joins TRBV5-1 to TRBJ2-4, with TRBD2 matching 8 bases. Germline V CDR1 and CDR2: SGHRS, YFSETQ. The CDR3 loop spans 15 amino acids. With 5 bases clipped from V and 0 bases from J, the junction kept 4 bases outside the gene matches. The CDR3, as DNA: TGCGCCAGCAGATGGAGCGGGGGAGCCAAAAACATTCAGTACTTC. This gives the protein CASRWSGGAKNIQYF.

The chain recombines TRBV2 with TRBJ2-7, with a possible D match to TRBD2 (5 bases). In germline, CDR1 is SNHLY, CDR2 FYNNEI. Trimming cost V 1 base and J 5 bases, with 15 bases left between them. The CDR3 has 15 amino acids. CDR3 bases: TGTGCCAGCAGTGAAGAAGAGGCGGGCGGCCACGAGCAGTACTTC. Translation: CASSEEEAGGHEQYF.

V and J are TRBV20-1 and TRBJ2-3, with TRBD2 identical over 10 bases. Germline-derived CDR1 and CDR2 are DFQATT and SNEGSKA (reference sequence). V gave up 6 bases and J gave up 6 bases; unmatched junction bases: 15. The CDR3 is 16 residues long. This CDR3 reads CSAHLAGSGGTDTQYF. The CDR3 coding sequence is TGCAGTGCCCACCTGGCGGGTAGCGGGGGGACGGATACGCAGTATTTT.

V and J are TRBV12-3 or TRBV12-4 and TRBJ2-3; 7 positions agree with TRBD1. This CDR3 is built from 15 residues. Losses at the gene ends were 2 bases for V and 6 bases for J; bases not matched to a gene: 8. CDR3 sequence reads: CASSLRGGRADTQYF. The CDR3 DNA reads as TGTGCCAGCAGTTTAAGAGGGGGCAGAGCCGATACGCAGTATTTT.

The chain has TRBV20-1 and TRBJ2-3; D may be TRBD1 (6 bases). Deletions cut 6 bases from V and 1 base from J, with 17 bases between. The CDR3 contains 15 residues. Germline CDR1 is DFQATT and CDR2 is SNEGSKA (reference sequence). The CDR3 sequence: CSAANRERGTDTQYF. The CDR3 DNA sequence: TGCAGTGCCGCCAACAGGGAGAGGGGCACAGATACGCAGTATTTT.

The J gene is TRBJ2-5, the V gene TRBV7-6; 8 bases are shared with TRBD2. The CDR3 spans 15 residues. Germline CDR1 and CDR2: SGHVS and FNYEAQ. Unmatched junction bases numbered 8, after V lost 3 bases and J lost 5 bases. Here the CDR3 reads CASSFEGLAGETQYF. The CDR3 DNA follows: TGTGCCAGCAGCTTTGAAGGACTAGCTGGGGAGACCCAGTACTTC.

The V and J genes are TRBV20-1 and TRBJ2-5; D may be TRBD1 (5 bases). Trimming removed 0 bases at V and 2 bases at J, with 7 bases between. CDR3 size: 13 residues. The germline V gene encodes CDR1 DFQATT and CDR2 SNEGSKA (reference sequence). The CDR3 here is CSARDPGQETQYF. DNA for the CDR3: TGCAGTGCTAGAGATCCAGGGCAAGAGACCCAGTACTTC.

This clonotype was observed once. V usage is TRBV20-1 and J usage is TRBJ1-2; D unresolved. V lost 0 bases and J lost 8, with 10 bases in between. Germline CDR1 DFQATT, CDR2 SNEGSKA (reference sequence). CDR3 length: 12 residues. The CDR3 DNA is TGCAGTGCTAGAGATGTAGGTTCCGGCTACACCTTC. This sequence encodes CSARDVGSGYTF.

This chain joins TRBV5-1 and TRBJ1-5; TRBD1 aligns across 9 bases. Germline V gives CDR1 SGHRS, CDR2 YFSETQ. Trimming removed 6 bases from V and 8 bases from J; junction bases left unmatched: 15. The CDR3 is 16 amino acids. In DNA form, the CDR3 reads TGCGCCAGCACCCAGACAGGGGGTGGTGGTAAGAAGCCCCAGCATTTT. This encodes CASTQTGGGGKKPQHF. The whole variable domain, remainder taken from reference TRBV5-1 and TRBJ1-5, is KAGVTQTPRYLIKTRGQQVTLSCSPISGHRSVSWYQQTPGQGLQFLFEYFSETQRNKGNFPGRFSGRQFSNSRSEMNVSTLELGDSALYLCASTQTGGGGKKPQHFGDGTRLSIL.